One and the same sample provided the 11 T cell receptor beta chains below, sequenced in a study of T-cell reconstitution after alpha-beta-depleted transplantation in children. A TCRbeta library incorporating unique molecular identifiers was prepared. One entry per CDR3 protein, called by TCRdb with MiXCR from the PCR reads. Found here are just under 550,000 distinct CDR3 sequences, approximately 20% of them singletons; the top ten hold approximately 3%. The starting material was PBMCs from the stem cell graft donor, obtained from the stem cell graft. The source of these receptors is a human donor who donated a stem cell graft to a child with acute lymphoblastic leukemia.

The V and J genes are TRBV5-1 and TRBJ1-1; possible D gene TRBD1, 5 bases. Trimming removed 0 bases from V and 11 bases from J, with 17 bases in between. CDR3 size: 14 residues. CDR1 SGHRS and CDR2 YFSETQ come from the germline V gene. Here the CDR3 reads CASSLGGGGLEAFF. CDR3 nucleotide sequence: TGCGCCAGCAGCTTGGGCGGGGGGGGACTCGAGGCTTTCTTT.

The chain employs TRBV7-6 and TRBJ2-7, with 7 bases lining up with TRBD1. In germline, CDR1 is SGHVS, CDR2 FNYEAQ. The V gene end was trimmed by 3 bases and the J gene end by 6 bases; junction bases not matched to a gene: 8. The CDR3 has 14 amino acids. CDR3 DNA sequence: TGTGCCAGCAGCTTGTCGGGACAGTATGGCGAGCAGTACTTC. This encodes CASSLSGQYGEQYF.

This chain links TRBV2 with TRBJ1-5, with D perhaps TRBD1 (5 bases). Trimming cost V 6 bases and J 0 bases, with 15 bases left between them. The CDR3 loop spans 16 amino acids. Germline assignment: CDR1 SNHLY and CDR2 FYNNEI. The CDR3, as DNA: TGTGCCAGCAGGGCCTCCGGGGGAAATAGCAATCAGCCCCAGCATTTT. This codes for CASRASGGNSNQPQHF.

This clonotype was counted between two and nine times. The gene calls are TRBV12-3 or TRBV12-4 and TRBJ2-1, with D tentatively TRBD1 (6 bases). This CDR3 is built from 14 residues. Trimming pared 3 bases from V and 7 bases from J, leaving 13 bases between. The CDR3 nucleotides read TGTGCCAGCAGTTTTATGGGGGCAAGGAATGAGCAGTTCTTC. Translated: CASSFMGARNEQFF.

This clonotype was observed a few times. The J gene is TRBJ1-2, the V gene TRBV20-1; 7 positions agree with TRBD1. Germline loops: CDR1 DFQATT, CDR2 SNEGSKA (reference sequence). CDR3 length equals 13 residues. The V gene end was trimmed by 6 bases and the J gene end by 7 bases; junction bases not matched to a gene: 11. The CDR3 is CSAPDTGVFGYTF. The CDR3 bases are TGCAGTGCCCCAGATACAGGGGTATTTGGCTACACCTTC.

This chain joins TRBV5-1 and TRBJ1-4, with 9 bases aligning to TRBD1. CDR3 length: 15 amino acids. Germline CDR1 reads SGHRS; CDR2 reads YFSETQ. Trimming at V came to 8 bases and at J to 8 bases, leaving 13 bases not matched to a gene. The CDR3 region has the DNA TGCGCCAGTCGACAGGGGGTAGTTTTGGGAGAAAAACTGTTTTTT. This sequence encodes CASRQGVVLGEKLFF.

This clonotype occurred a few times. This chain joins TRBV4-1 and TRBJ2-7; perhaps TRBD2 as D (6 bases). Trimming shortened V by 2 bases and J by 2 bases, and 22 bases separated the two germline ends. Germline CDR1 reads MGHRA; CDR2 reads YSYEKL. The CDR3 has 18 residues. The CDR3 sequence: CASSQSFKAGTATYEQYF. DNA for the CDR3: TGCGCCAGCAGCCAAAGCTTTAAGGCCGGGACTGCGACCTACGAGCAGTACTTC.

This chain links TRBV25-1 with TRBJ2-3, with D possibly TRBD2 on 5 matching bases. The length of the CDR3 is 10 residues. Trimming pared 11 bases from V and 5 bases from J, leaving 8 bases between. Looked up from germline, CDR1 is MGHDK and CDR2 is SYGVNS. In nucleotides, the CDR3 is TGTGCCGGAGGCGGAGATACGCAGTATTTT. This codes for CAGGGDTQYF.

This rearrangement joins TRBV5-1 to TRBJ2-3, with 8 bases fitting TRBD2. CDR3 size: 17 residues. CDR1 SGHRS and CDR2 YFSETQ come from the germline V gene. Trimming cost V 4 bases and J 2 bases; bases outside gene matches: 12. The CDR3 sequence is CASSGSGLAPSTDTQYF. In DNA form, the CDR3 reads TGCGCCAGCAGCGGATCCGGACTAGCACCTTCCACAGATACGCAGTATTTT.

This clonotype was seen many times. The chain recombines TRBV12-3 or TRBV12-4 with TRBJ2-5, with unresolved D. V gave up 6 bases and J gave up 5 bases, with 19 bases separating them. CDR3 length equals 15 residues. This CDR3 is CASSPLGMALETQYF. The DNA for the CDR3 is TGTGCCAGCAGCCCTCTAGGGATGGCCCTGGAGACCCAGTACTTC.

This clonotype appeared a few times. This rearrangement joins TRBV12-3 or TRBV12-4 to TRBJ1-3; no firm D call. The CDR3 consists of 15 residues. V was shortened by 3 bases and J by 0 bases, with 9 bases between the two germline ends. CDR3 in amino acids: CASSFAGRSGNTIYF. CDR3 in DNA: TGTGCCAGCAGTTTCGCCGGTCGCTCTGGAAACACCATATATTTT.